A single sample is the source of the 20 T cell receptor beta chains below, sequenced in a study of PD-L1 blockade in urothelial cancer. Repertoires were generated with immunoSEQ multiplex PCR, while TCRdb's copy carries only in-frame clones and drops some. The sample holds approximately 100,000 clones, approximately 85% seen once. The sample in question was PBMCs, obtained around atezolizumab (anti-PD-L1) treatment. The receptors come from a man aged 50-60 years with urothelial cancer.

CDR3 nucleotides: TGTGCCAGTAGTCCTCGGACAGGGTCGGATACGCAGTATTTT. It specifies CASSPRTGSDTQYF. V gene TRBV19 combines with J gene TRBJ2-3, with 8 bases identical to TRBD1. CDR1 LNHDA and CDR2 SQIVND come from the germline V gene (reference sequence). The CDR3 is made up of 14 amino acids. V lost 5 bases, J lost 6 bases, and 7 bases stayed unmatched.

V is TRBV28 and J is TRBJ2-7, with TRBD2 as a possible D gene (7 bases). Trimming cost V 7 bases and J 2 bases, with 12 bases left between them. From germline, CDR1 is MDHEN and CDR2 SYDVKM. This CDR3 contains 13 residues. The CDR3 loop reads CASMRGGAYEQYF. In DNA, the CDR3 is TGTGCCAGCATGAGGGGGGGCGCCTACGAGCAGTACTTC.

The genes are TRBV11-3 and TRBJ1-5; D gene unclear. Germline V gene data show CDR1 as SGHNT and CDR2 as YENEEA. CDR3 length: 16 residues. Trimming stripped 5 bases from V and 11 bases from J, with 25 bases between. In DNA form, the CDR3 reads TGTGCCAGCAGCCGGGGTCTAATCTTCCCCTTGGTAGCCCAGCATTTT. This sequence encodes CASSRGLIFPLVAQHF. Drawing the rest from reference TRBV11-3 and TRBJ1-5, the complete variable domain is EAGVVQSPRYKIIEKKQPVAFWCNPISGHNTLYWYLQNLGQGPELLIRYENEEAVDDSQLPKDRFSAERLKGVDSTLKIQPAELGDSAVYLCASSRGLIFPLVAQHFGDGTRLSIL.

CDR3 sequence reads: CASSSHRSQAVYGYTF. The CDR3 DNA reads TGTGCCAGCAGCTCACACCGTTCTCAGGCCGTCTATGGCTACACCTTC. The V and J genes are TRBV7-9 and TRBJ1-2; D gene unclear. CDR1 and CDR2 (germline): SEHNR, FQNEAQ (reference sequence). The CDR3 has 16 amino acids. Trimming took 4 bases from V and 4 from J, leaving 19 bases between them.

The sample holds one count of this clone. The CDR3 DNA reads TGTGCCAGCAGCCCTACCGCCTTCACTACGCAGTATTTT. Translation gives CASSPTAFTTQYF. This sequence joins TRBV28 and TRBJ2-3, with D uncertain. The CDR3 length is 13 residues. Germline values: CDR1 MDHEN, CDR2 SYDVKM. Trimming took 6 bases from V and 8 from J, leaving 15 bases between them. The complete variable domain, with remaining parts taken from reference TRBV28 and TRBJ2-3, reads DVKVTQSSRYLVKRTGEKVFLECVQDMDHENMFWYRQDPGLGLRLIYFSYDVKMKEKGDIPEGYSVSREKKERFSLILESASTNQTSMYLCASSPTAFTTQYFGPGTRLTVL.

The chain joins TRBV6-5 to TRBJ2-5; D is perhaps TRBD1 (6 bases). Per the germline V gene, CDR1 is MNHEY and CDR2 is SVGAGI. The germline V and J ends were trimmed by 5 bases and 1 base, with 8 bases remaining between them. CDR3 length equals 13 residues. The CDR3 loop is CASSRTVQETQYF. The DNA for the CDR3 is TGTGCCAGCAGTCGGACAGTCCAAGAGACCCAGTACTTC.

This chain connects TRBV7-8 to TRBJ1-5; 10 nucleotides agree with TRBD1. J gave up 6 bases and V 5 bases, and 7 bases lay outside the gene matches. The germline CDR1 and CDR2 sequences are SGHVS and FQNEAQ. CDR3 length equals 15 residues. CDR3 loop: CASSQDRGSIQPQHF. The CDR3 DNA follows: TGTGCCAGCAGCCAGGACAGGGGGAGTATTCAGCCCCAGCATTTT.

This chain joins TRBV7-9 and TRBJ1-2, with TRBD1 identical over 9 bases. Trimming cost V 8 bases and J 0 bases; bases outside gene matches: 10. Germline values: CDR1 SEHNR, CDR2 FQNEAQ (reference sequence). CDR3 length equals 16 residues. CDR3 sequence: CASATGTGRANYGYTF. CDR3 DNA: TGTGCCAGCGCTACGGGGACAGGGCGAGCTAACTATGGCTACACCTTC.

The gene calls are TRBV7-2 and TRBJ1-1; 7 nucleotides align to TRBD1. The CDR3 length is 13 residues. V lost 1 base to trimming and J lost 11 bases; unmatched junction nucleotides: 7. Per the germline V gene, CDR1 is SGHTA and CDR2 is FQGNSA. The CDR3 DNA sequence: TGTGCCAGCAGCTTAGAAGGGGGCCCCCTCGCTTTCTTT. It is translated as CASSLEGGPLAFF.

V gene TRBV21-1 combines with J gene TRBJ2-5; the tabulated D call, TRBD1, remains unverified against the DNA. TRBV21-1 has pseudogene status. CDR3 length: 15 amino acids. CDR3 sequence reads: CASPRGPVDQETQYF. The CDR3 DNA reads TGTGCCAGCCCAAGGGGGCCCGTCGACCAAGAGACCCAGTACTTC.

V is TRBV7-6 and J is TRBJ1-2; 8 nucleotides agree with TRBD1. The germline V gene has CDR1 SGHVS and CDR2 FNYEAQ. This CDR3 has 13 amino acids. After removal of 4 bases from V and 5 bases from J, the junction contained 3 bases not matched to a gene. The CDR3 loop is CASSSRTGYGYTF. The CDR3 DNA follows: TGTGCCAGCAGCTCTCGGACAGGGTATGGCTACACCTTC.

The rearrangement uses TRBV7-3 and TRBJ2-1, with 14 bases identical to TRBD2. This CDR3 region has 18 residues. V was clipped by 8 bases and J by 0 bases; unmatched bases: 9. Germline values: CDR1 SGHTA, CDR2 FQGTGA. This chain's CDR3 is CASAPGLAGEGSYNEQFF. The CDR3 region has the DNA TGTGCCAGCGCTCCGGGACTAGCGGGAGAAGGCTCCTACAATGAGCAGTTCTTC.

The chain employs TRBV9 and TRBJ2-5, with a tentative D call TRBD2 (6 bases). This CDR3 spans 16 amino acids. Germline V gene lookup returns CDR1 SGDLS and CDR2 YYNGEE. Trimming shortened V by 7 bases and J by 5 bases, and 24 bases separated the two germline ends. The CDR3 DNA sequence: TGTGCCAGCGGCCGGGGGAGAAACCTCCGAGAGGAGACCCAGTACTTC. It encodes CASGRGRNLREETQYF.

The rearrangement uses TRBV6-1 and TRBJ2-6, with D possibly matching TRBD1 (6 bases). Germline lookup yields CDR1 MNHNS and CDR2 SASEGT. V lost 3 bases and J lost 1, with 16 bases in between. The CDR3 is made up of 18 amino acids. Here the CDR3 DNA reads TGTGCCAGCAGTGATTCACAGGGCCCCCCGTCTGGGGCCAACGTCCTGACTTTC. Its translation: CASSDSQGPPSGANVLTF.

The chain links TRBV5-6 to TRBJ2-1; a possible D gene is TRBD2 (6 bases). Germline loops: CDR1 SGHDT, CDR2 YYEEEE. The length of the CDR3 is 11 residues. Trimming removed 4 bases at V and 14 bases at J, with 13 bases between. Here the CDR3 DNA reads TGTGCCAGCAGCGGAGGGGTATCGGAGTTCTTC. Protein product: CASSGGVSEFF.

This clone has a single count. The rearrangement joins TRBV9 to TRBJ1-1; D may be TRBD1 (6 bases). The CDR3 is 13 amino acids. In germline, CDR1 is SGDLS, CDR2 YYNGEE. V gave up 4 bases and J gave up 7 bases, with 14 bases separating them. This chain's CDR3 is CASSFAPGHEAFF. The CDR3 nucleotides read TGTGCCAGCAGCTTTGCACCGGGACATGAAGCTTTCTTT.

The V call is TRBV7-9, the J call TRBJ1-1; D perhaps matches TRBD1 (5 bases). Germline V gene data show CDR1 as SEHNR and CDR2 as FQNEAQ (reference sequence). V lost 5 bases, J lost 8 bases, and 9 bases lay in between. The CDR3 runs to 11 residues. The CDR3 DNA sequence: TGTGCCAGCAGCCCAGGGCCCGAAGCTTTCTTT. Translated, it gives CASSPGPEAFF.

The V gene is TRBV5-1, the J gene TRBJ1-2; D unresolved. The CDR3 spans 14 residues. Trimming left V 7 bases short and J 0 bases short, with 13 bases between. In germline, CDR1 is SGHRS, CDR2 YFSETQ. The chain's CDR3 is CASAPFGANYGYTF. CDR3 DNA: TGCGCCAGCGCACCGTTCGGAGCTAACTATGGCTACACCTTC.

This clone has only a few counts. V usage is TRBV13 and J usage is TRBJ1-2, with D maybe TRBD1 (6 bases). Trimming shortened V by 3 bases and J by 0 bases, and 11 bases separated the two germline ends. The CDR3 runs 15 residues. CDR1 is PRHDT, CDR2 FYEKMQ, per germline (reference sequence). The CDR3 sequence: CASSLGHLANYGYTF. CDR3 DNA sequence: TGTGCCAGCAGCTTGGGACACCTAGCTAACTATGGCTACACCTTC.

This clone has only one observation. This rearrangement joins TRBV5-1 to TRBJ2-7; 8 positions match TRBD1. In germline, CDR1 is SGHRS, CDR2 YFSETQ. The CDR3 runs to 13 residues. With V trimmed by 6 bases and J by 6 bases, 8 bases remained unmatched. In DNA, the CDR3 is TGCGCCAGCATGACAGACAGGGGAGGCGAGCAGTACTTC. Protein: CASMTDRGGEQYF.